What follows are 17 T cell receptor beta chains derived from one specimen sequenced in a study of graft-versus-host responses after intestinal transplantation. Which antigens these TCRs recognize remains unknown. TCRdb's copy holds only in-frame clones and misses some; the assay was immunoSEQ multiplex PCR. The sample yields about 120,000 clones, 90% to 95% seen once. Source: unstimulated CD4+ T cells sorted from spleen or lymph node cells, taken before intestinal transplant. The receptors here all came from a human donor who received an intestinal transplant.

Only one count was recorded for this clone. The J gene is TRBJ1-1, the V gene TRBV6-5; D remains ambiguous. Trimming shortened V by 2 bases and J by 0 bases, and 4 bases separated the two germline ends. Germline CDR1 reads MNHEY; CDR2 reads SVGAGI. The CDR3 totals 13 residues. The CDR3: CASSYIMNTEAFF. The CDR3 nucleotides are TGTGCCAGCAGTTACATTATGAACACTGAAGCTTTCTTT.

Comment on this clone: Different DNA sequences within this sample yield the same CDR3. This chain joins TRBV10-3 and TRBJ2-7; D gene uncertain. Germline loops: CDR1 ENHRY, CDR2 SYGVKD. The CDR3 runs to 14 residues. The V end lost 3 bases, the J end lost 2 bases, and 11 bases lay between the germline ends. CDR3 nucleotides: TGTGCCATCAGTGACGAAGGGCCCCCCTACGAGCAGTACTTC. Its protein product is CAISDEGPPYEQYF.

This chain joins TRBV28 and TRBJ2-2, with D maybe TRBD1 (6 bases). CDR1 and CDR2 from the germline V gene are MDHEN and SYDVKM. Trimming cost V 3 bases and J 0 bases, with 14 bases left between them. The CDR3 has 17 residues. In DNA, the CDR3 is TGTGCCAGCAGTTTGTGGATGGGACAAACGAACACCGGGGAGCTGTTTTTT. Its translation: CASSLWMGQTNTGELFF. Supplemented by reference TRBV28 and TRBJ2-2, the full variable domain reads DVKVTQSSRYLVKRTGEKVFLECVQDMDHENMFWYRQDPGLGLRLIYFSYDVKMKEKGDIPEGYSVSREKKERFSLILESASTNQTSMYLCASSLWMGQTNTGELFFGEGSRLTVL.

As to this clone: At one end the junction does not follow the germline gene, possibly because of a read error. This chain uses TRBV4-1 with TRBJ1-1; D is undetermined. Germline V CDR1 and CDR2: MGHRA, YSYEKL. The CDR3 runs 14 residues. CDR3 bases: TGCGCCAGCAGCGAAGATAAGTTGAACACTGAAGCTTTCTTT. Translated: CASSEDKLNTEAFF.

This chain uses TRBV27 with TRBJ1-1; the D gene is possibly TRBD1 (6 bases). The V gene's germline CDR1 is MNHEY and CDR2 SMNVEV (reference sequence). V lost 6 bases, J lost 4 bases, and 12 bases lay in between. This CDR3 contains 13 residues. CDR3 DNA: TGTGCCAGCAGCAGGGAAGGGGGCACTGAAGCTTTCTTT. Residues: CASSREGGTEAFF.

The rearrangement uses TRBV11-2 and TRBJ2-7; TRBD2 aligns across 10 bases. V dropped 5 bases and J dropped 5; count of bases not matched to a gene: 9. Germline CDR1 reads SGHAT; CDR2 reads FQNNGV. The CDR3 runs 15 residues. DNA of the CDR3: TGTGCCAGCAGCCGGCGACTAGCGGGTGGGCACGAGCAGTACTTC. It translates to CASSRRLAGGHEQYF.

The chain is built from TRBV2 and TRBJ2-5; no clear D. The CDR3 contains 10 residues. V was clipped by 6 bases and J by 8 bases, with 7 bases between them. CDR1 and CDR2 (germline): SNHLY, FYNNEI. CDR3 nucleotides: TGTGCCAGCAGGACCGAAACCCAGTACTTC. Translated: CASRTETQYF.

A single count supports this clone. This chain uses TRBV5-1 with TRBJ2-6; TRBD1 might be the D (7 bases). The V gene lost 0 bases and the J gene lost 2 bases, with 12 bases spanning the gap. Germline V gene lookup returns CDR1 SGHRS and CDR2 YFSETQ. The CDR3 contains 17 residues. This chain's CDR3 is CASSLDQGGAGANVLTF. The CDR3 DNA follows: TGCGCCAGCAGCTTGGATCAGGGGGGAGCTGGGGCCAACGTCCTGACTTTC.

The rearrangement joins TRBV28 to TRBJ1-2; 10 nucleotides line up with TRBD1. Germline V lookup: CDR1 MDHEN, CDR2 SYDVKM. CDR3 length equals 19 residues. With 3 bases clipped from V and 0 bases from J, the junction kept 13 bases outside the gene matches. The CDR3 nucleotides read TGTGCCAGCAGTTTGCCCGGTGGACAGGGGGTTGTTCCTAACTATGGCTACACCTTC. Residues: CASSLPGGQGVVPNYGYTF.

This clone was found a few times. The chain carries TRBV19 and TRBJ2-5, with 11 positions matching TRBD2. The CDR3 is made up of 13 amino acids. CDR1 LNHDA and CDR2 SQIVND come from the germline V gene (reference sequence). V was pared by 9 bases and J by 5 bases, with 5 bases of the junction left unmatched. CDR3 bases: TGTGCCAGCACTAGCGGGAGAGGGGAGACCCAGTACTTC. Translating it yields CASTSGRGETQYF.

Only a few counts were recorded for this clone. The chain uses TRBV18 and TRBJ2-2; D gene unclear. V lost 4 bases to trimming and J lost 5 bases, with 20 bases between them. The CDR3 loop spans 17 amino acids. Germline lookup yields CDR1 KGHSH and CDR2 LQKENI. DNA of the CDR3: TGTGCCAGCTCACTCGGAAGGACGGGTTTGTTAACCGGGGAGCTGTTTTTT. This translates into CASSLGRTGLLTGELFF.

About this clone itself: The sample holds other DNA sequences that translate to the same CDR3. The chain uses TRBV9 and TRBJ2-3, with 9 bases that match TRBD2. The junction had 2 bases not matched to a gene; V was cut back by 2 bases and J by 4 bases. From germline, CDR1 is SGDLS and CDR2 YYNGEE. CDR3 length: 14 residues. The CDR3 loop is CASSVVAGADTQYF. For the CDR3, the DNA is TGTGCCAGCAGCGTGGTAGCGGGAGCAGATACGCAGTATTTT.

The gene calls are TRBV7-9 and TRBJ1-2; D gene ambiguous. Germline lookup yields CDR1 SEHNR and CDR2 FQNEAQ (reference sequence). V was pared by 1 base and J by 3 bases, with 9 bases between. CDR3 length: 14 residues. The CDR3 sequence is CASSLEGSDYGYTF. CDR3 coding DNA: TGTGCCAGCAGCTTAGAGGGATCCGACTATGGCTACACCTTC.

The chain has TRBV5-1 and TRBJ1-1; maybe TRBD1 (5 bases). Germline V lookup: CDR1 SGHRS, CDR2 YFSETQ. V was cut by 6 bases and J by 4 bases, with 16 bases left in between. CDR3 size: 14 residues. The CDR3 sequence: CASTSDPGGTEAFF. CDR3 nucleotide sequence: TGCGCCAGCACCTCTGACCCGGGGGGCACTGAAGCTTTCTTT.

The genes are TRBV28 and TRBJ2-1, with 9 bases lining up with TRBD2. J gave up 7 bases and V 2 bases, and 9 bases lay outside the gene matches. CDR1 and CDR2 (germline): MDHEN, SYDVKM. This CDR3 has 16 amino acids. CDR3 in DNA: TGTGCCAGCAGTTTAGGCGGGGGGGTAGGGGAAAATGAGCAGTTCTTC. Its translation: CASSLGGGVGENEQFF.

The chain recombines TRBV27 with TRBJ1-5, with TRBD1 matching over 7 bases. Germline values: CDR1 MNHEY, CDR2 SMNVEV (reference sequence). The CDR3 totals 17 residues. Losses at the gene ends were 2 bases for V and 7 bases for J; bases not matched to a gene: 14. DNA of the CDR3: TGTGCCAGCAGTTTAGCCCCGGACAGGAGGAGAAAGCAGCCCCAGCATTTT. Protein sequence: CASSLAPDRRRKQPQHF.

The chain is built from TRBV10-1 and TRBJ1-2, with D perhaps matching TRBD1 (6 bases). The CDR3 extends over 14 amino acids. V was trimmed by 10 bases and J by 4 bases, leaving 19 bases between them. Germline V CDR1 and CDR2: WNHNN, SYGVQD (reference sequence). CDR3 region: CATPTPGGGYGYTF. The CDR3 bases are TGCGCCACCCCGACACCGGGGGGCGGCTATGGCTACACCTTC.